Listed here are 13 T cell receptor beta chains from one sample, sequenced in a study of cytomegalovirus exposure and HLA in healthy donors. Sequenced by immunoSEQ multiplex PCR; TCRdb stores in-frame clones only, minus some. The table includes about 120,000 clones, 89% detected once. The sample consisted of PBMCs. These TCRs come from a woman in her late teens or twenties in good health and CMV-seronegative.

The chain links TRBV6-5 to TRBJ2-1; 9 bases map to TRBD1. V dropped 0 bases and J dropped 8; count of bases not matched to a gene: 8. This CDR3 comprises 16 residues. Germline V gives CDR1 MNHEY, CDR2 SVGAGI. The CDR3 here is CASSYSGTGTHDEQFF. DNA of the CDR3: TGTGCCAGCAGTTACTCAGGGACAGGGACGCACGATGAGCAGTTCTTC.

This clone was picked up one time. The gene calls are TRBV29-1 and TRBJ1-3; the match to TRBD1 covers 8 bases. The length of the CDR3 is 14 residues. The J segment lost 2 bases and the V segment lost 7 bases, leaving 7 bases of the junction unmatched. Germline V lookup: CDR1 SQVTM, CDR2 ANQGSEA. The CDR3: CSGRGQGPGNTIYF. The CDR3 nucleotides read TGCAGCGGACGCGGACAGGGTCCTGGAAACACCATATATTTT.

The V call is TRBV28, the J call TRBJ1-2; D not certain. Deletions cut 5 bases from V and 8 bases from J, with 21 bases between. The CDR3 has 15 amino acids. Per germline, CDR1 MDHEN and CDR2 SYDVKM. The CDR3 sequence: CASSPTWTARGGYTF. In DNA, the CDR3 is TGTGCCAGCAGTCCGACCTGGACGGCGCGAGGGGGCTACACCTTC.

This rearrangement joins TRBV6-6 to TRBJ1-1, with D possibly matching TRBD1 (5 bases). This CDR3 is built from 14 residues. Per germline, CDR1 MNHNY and CDR2 SVGAGI (reference sequence). Between the trimmed V and J ends, which lost 6 bases and 5 bases, there was a span of 16 bases. The CDR3 nucleotides are TGTGCCAGCAGCCACCGAATCAGGGATACTGAAGCTTTCTTT. This sequence encodes CASSHRIRDTEAFF.

The chain has TRBV9 and TRBJ2-1; no definite D call. The CDR3 has 13 amino acids. CDR1 and CDR2 (germline): SGDLS, YYNGEE. Trimming removed 0 bases at V and 4 bases at J, with 5 bases between. The CDR3 sequence is CASSVEQYNEQFF. CDR3 coding DNA: TGTGCCAGCAGCGTAGAACAGTACAATGAGCAGTTCTTC.

The rearrangement uses TRBV5-6 and TRBJ2-7, with 7 bases identical to TRBD1. V lost 0 bases and J lost 4; bases outside the gene matches: 7. Germline CDR1 is SGHDT and CDR2 is YYEEEE. This CDR3 is built from 15 residues. The CDR3 region is CASSLAVDRAYEQYF. The CDR3 DNA is TGTGCCAGCAGCTTGGCCGTAGACAGGGCGTACGAGCAGTACTTC.

The J gene is TRBJ1-6, the V gene TRBV4-3, with TRBD1 matching 9 bases. The CDR3 extends over 18 amino acids. Germline V CDR1 and CDR2: LGHNA, YSLEER. Germline trimming cut 1 base from V and 1 base from J; bases unmatched to any gene: 5. The CDR3 sequence: CASSQASGQGSYNSPLHF. The CDR3 DNA reads as TGCGCCAGCAGCCAAGCCTCGGGACAGGGATCCTATAATTCACCCCTCCACTTT.

This sequence joins TRBV13 and TRBJ1-6; TRBD1 might be the D (6 bases). Between the trimmed V and J ends, which lost 9 bases and 4 bases, there was a span of 10 bases. Looked up from germline, CDR1 is PRHDT and CDR2 is FYEKMQ (reference sequence). The CDR3 spans 13 residues. DNA of the CDR3: TGTGCCAGTTCGACAGGTTATAATTCACCCCTCCACTTT. Its translation: CASSTGYNSPLHF.

This chain uses TRBV5-6 with TRBJ2-1; D perhaps matches TRBD1 (5 bases). V lost 1 base and J 8 bases, leaving 10 bases between the germline ends. Germline V gene data show CDR1 as SGHDT and CDR2 as YYEEEE. The CDR3 loop spans 13 amino acids. The CDR3: CASSLSLGDEQFF. The CDR3 DNA follows: TGTGCCAGCAGCTTGTCCCTAGGGGATGAGCAGTTCTTC.

This sequence joins TRBV27 and TRBJ1-5; 8 bases align to TRBD1. Trimming at V came to 5 bases and at J to 7 bases, leaving 7 bases not matched to a gene. This CDR3 spans 14 amino acids. The germline CDR1 and CDR2 sequences are MNHEY and SMNVEV (reference sequence). CDR3 in DNA: TGTGCCAGCAGTCCGGGACAGGTTTGGCAGCCCCAGCATTTT. Protein product: CASSPGQVWQPQHF.

This chain links TRBV28 with TRBJ2-2; 10 bases map to TRBD1. The CDR3 is 16 residues long. Germline V CDR1 and CDR2: MDHEN, SYDVKM. V trimming: 5 bases; J trimming: 5 bases; junction bases outside the gene matches: 8. The DNA of the CDR3 is TGTGCCAGCAGTAGACCGGGACAGGGGAATACCGGGGAGCTGTTTTTT. Protein sequence: CASSRPGQGNTGELFF.

This chain joins TRBV9 and TRBJ1-3, with a tentative D call TRBD1 (6 bases). The germline CDR1 and CDR2 sequences are SGDLS and YYNGEE. CDR3 length equals 18 residues. V dropped 0 bases and J dropped 2 bases, with 18 bases sitting between them. The CDR3 region is CASSVVVTGRGPGNTIYF. For the CDR3, the DNA is TGTGCCAGCAGCGTAGTTGTTACAGGGAGGGGCCCTGGAAACACCATATATTTT.

The chain couples TRBV21-1 to TRBJ1-2. TRBV21-1 is classified as a pseudogene. CDR3 length: 15 amino acids. The CDR3 reads CASRTGGVPNYGYTF. CDR3 DNA: TGTGCCAGCAGAACCGGCGGAGTGCCCAACTATGGCTACACCTTC.